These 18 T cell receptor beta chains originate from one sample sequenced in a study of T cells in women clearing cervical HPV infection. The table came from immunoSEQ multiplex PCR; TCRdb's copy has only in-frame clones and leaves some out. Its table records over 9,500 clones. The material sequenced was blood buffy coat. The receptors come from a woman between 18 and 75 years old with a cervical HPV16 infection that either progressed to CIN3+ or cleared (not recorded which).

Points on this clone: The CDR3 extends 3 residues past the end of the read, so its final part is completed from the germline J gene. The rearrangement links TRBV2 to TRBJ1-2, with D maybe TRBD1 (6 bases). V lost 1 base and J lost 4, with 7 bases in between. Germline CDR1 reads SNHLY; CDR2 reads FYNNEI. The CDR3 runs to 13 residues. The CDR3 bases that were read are TGTGCCAGCAGTGAAGACAGGGCCTATGGC. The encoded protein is CASSEDRAYG. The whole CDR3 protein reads CASSEDRAYGYTF. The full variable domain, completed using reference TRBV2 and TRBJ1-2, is EPEVTQTPSHQVTQMGQEVILRCVPISNHLYFYWYRQILGQKVEFLVSFYNNEISEKSEIFDDQFSVERPDGSNFTLKIRSTKLEDSAMYFCASSEDRAYGYTFGSGTRLTVV.

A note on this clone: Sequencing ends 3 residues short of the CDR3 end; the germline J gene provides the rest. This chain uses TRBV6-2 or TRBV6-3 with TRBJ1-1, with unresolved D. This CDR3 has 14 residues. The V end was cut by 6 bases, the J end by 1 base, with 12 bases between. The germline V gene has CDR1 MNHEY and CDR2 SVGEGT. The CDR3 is CASRQPAGNTEAFF. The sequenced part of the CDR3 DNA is TGTGCCAGCAGACAGCCCGCAGGGAACACTGAA.

The CDR3 DNA, read in part, is TGCAGTGCCCCTTCGAGCCAGGGTGGCTATGGC. Its translation is CSAPSSQGGYG. The full CDR3 is CSAPSSQGGYGYTF. V usage is TRBV20-1 and J usage is TRBJ1-2, with D perhaps TRBD1 (5 bases). The read is 3 residues too short to cover the CDR3 end, so that end is filled in from the germline J gene. Looked up from germline, CDR1 is DFQATT and CDR2 is SNEGSKA (reference sequence). Trimming cost V 6 bases and J 4 bases, with 18 bases left between them. The CDR3 totals 14 residues.

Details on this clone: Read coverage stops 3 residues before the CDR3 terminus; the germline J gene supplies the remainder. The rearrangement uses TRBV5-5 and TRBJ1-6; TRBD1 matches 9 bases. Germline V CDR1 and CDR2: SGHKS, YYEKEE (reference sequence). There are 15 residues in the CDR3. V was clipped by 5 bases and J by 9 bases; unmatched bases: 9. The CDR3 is CASRAGQGKSSPLHF. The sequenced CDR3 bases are TGTGCCAGCAGGGCTGGACAGGGGAAGTCTTCACCC.

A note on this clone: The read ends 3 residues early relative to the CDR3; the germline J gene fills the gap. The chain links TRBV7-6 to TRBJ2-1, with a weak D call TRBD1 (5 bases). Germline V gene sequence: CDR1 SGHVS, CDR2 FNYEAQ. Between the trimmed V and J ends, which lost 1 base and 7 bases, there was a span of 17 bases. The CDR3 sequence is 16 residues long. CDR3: CASSLDIHSGANEQFF. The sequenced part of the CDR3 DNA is TGTGCCAGCAGCTTAGACATCCATTCTGGGGCTAATGAG.

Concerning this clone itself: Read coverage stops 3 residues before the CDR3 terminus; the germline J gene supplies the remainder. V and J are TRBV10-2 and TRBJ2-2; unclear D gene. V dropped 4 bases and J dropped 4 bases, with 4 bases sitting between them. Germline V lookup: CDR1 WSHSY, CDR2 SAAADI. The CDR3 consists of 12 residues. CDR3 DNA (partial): TGCGCCAGCAGTGGAGGCACCGGGGAG. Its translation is CASSGGTGE. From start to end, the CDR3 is CASSGGTGELFF.

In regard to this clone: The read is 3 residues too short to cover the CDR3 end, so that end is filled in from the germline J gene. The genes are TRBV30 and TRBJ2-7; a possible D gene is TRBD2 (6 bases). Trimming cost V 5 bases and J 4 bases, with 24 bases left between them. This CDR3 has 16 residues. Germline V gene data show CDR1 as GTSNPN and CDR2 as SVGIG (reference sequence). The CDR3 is CAWEVKYRRGRYEQYF. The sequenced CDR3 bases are TGTGCCTGGGAGGTAAAATATCGACGGGGGAGATACGAG.

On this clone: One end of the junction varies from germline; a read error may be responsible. CDR3 bases read: TGCAGTGCTGGAGACAGGGTAGGAGAGACG. It encodes CSAGDRVGET. The entire CDR3 protein reads CSAGDRVGETQYF. V usage is TRBV20-1 and J usage is TRBJ2-3; TRBD1 aligns across 7 bases. The read stops 3 residues short of the end of the CDR3; the missing end is completed from the germline J gene. The CDR3 spans 13 residues. Germline CDR1 and CDR2: DFQATT and SNEGSKA (reference sequence).

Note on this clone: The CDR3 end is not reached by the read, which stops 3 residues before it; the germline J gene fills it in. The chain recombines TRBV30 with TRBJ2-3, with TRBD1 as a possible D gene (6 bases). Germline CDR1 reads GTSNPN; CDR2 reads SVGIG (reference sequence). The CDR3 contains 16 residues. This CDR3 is CAWSVTGHYSNQPQYF. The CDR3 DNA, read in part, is TGTGCCTGGAGTGTAACAGGGCATTATAGCAATCAGCCG.

The chain's CDR3 is CASSQSSRPGEGGYTF. CDR3 bases read: TGTGCCAGCAGCCAATCGTCCCGTCCGGGCGAGGGGGGC. The V gene is TRBV16, the J gene TRBJ1-2; TRBD1 might be the D (5 bases). With the read ending 3 residues before the CDR3 end, the germline J gene is used to fill in that end. Germline values: CDR1 KGHSY, CDR2 FQNENV. The CDR3 extends over 16 amino acids. The full variable domain, its missing parts supplied by reference TRBV16 and TRBJ1-2, is GEEVAQTPKHLVRGEGQKAKLYCAPIKGHSYVFWYQQVLKNEFKFLISFQNENVFDETGMPKERFSAKCLPNSPCSLEIQATKLEDSAVYFCASSQSSRPGEGGYTFGSGTRLTVV.

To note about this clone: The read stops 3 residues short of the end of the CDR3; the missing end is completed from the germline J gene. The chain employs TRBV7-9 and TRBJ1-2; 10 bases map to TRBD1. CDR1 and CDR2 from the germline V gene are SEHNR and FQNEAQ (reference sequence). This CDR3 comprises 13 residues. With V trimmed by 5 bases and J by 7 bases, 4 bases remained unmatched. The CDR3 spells CASSEGQGFGYTF. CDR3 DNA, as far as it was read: TGTGCCAGCAGCGAGGGACAGGGGTTTGGC.

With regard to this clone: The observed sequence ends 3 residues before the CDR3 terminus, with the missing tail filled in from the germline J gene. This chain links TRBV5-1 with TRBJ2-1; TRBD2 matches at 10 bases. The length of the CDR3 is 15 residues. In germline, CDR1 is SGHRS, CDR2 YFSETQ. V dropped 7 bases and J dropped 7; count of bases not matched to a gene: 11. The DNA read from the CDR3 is TGCGCCAGCCGCCTAACCACTAGCGGGGCTAATGAG. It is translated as CASRLTTSGANE. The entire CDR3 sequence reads CASRLTTSGANEQFF.

The CDR3 bases that were read are TGTGCCAGCAGCTTTAGTATTCAAGAGACG. Translated: CASSFSIQET. The CDR3 reads in full as CASSFSIQETQYF. The rearrangement joins TRBV5-6 to TRBJ2-3; no clear D gene. The CDR3 goes on 3 residues after the read ends, and that part is filled in from the germline J gene. Germline CDR1 reads SGHDT; CDR2 reads YYEEEE. The CDR3 has 13 residues.

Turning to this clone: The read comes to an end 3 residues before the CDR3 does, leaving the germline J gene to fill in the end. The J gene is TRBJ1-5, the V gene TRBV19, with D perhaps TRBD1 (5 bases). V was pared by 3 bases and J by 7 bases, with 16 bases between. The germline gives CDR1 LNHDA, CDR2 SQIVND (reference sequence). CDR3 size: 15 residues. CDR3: CASSIGEGAQQPQHF. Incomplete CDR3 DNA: TGTGCCAGTAGTATTGGGGAAGGGGCTCAGCAGCCC.

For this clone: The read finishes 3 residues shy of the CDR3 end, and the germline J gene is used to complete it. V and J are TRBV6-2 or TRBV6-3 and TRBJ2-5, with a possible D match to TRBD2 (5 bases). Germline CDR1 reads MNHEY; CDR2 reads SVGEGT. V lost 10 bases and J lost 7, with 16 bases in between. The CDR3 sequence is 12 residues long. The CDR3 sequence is CATHKLAGTQYF. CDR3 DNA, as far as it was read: TGTGCCACCCACAAGCTAGCTGGGACC.

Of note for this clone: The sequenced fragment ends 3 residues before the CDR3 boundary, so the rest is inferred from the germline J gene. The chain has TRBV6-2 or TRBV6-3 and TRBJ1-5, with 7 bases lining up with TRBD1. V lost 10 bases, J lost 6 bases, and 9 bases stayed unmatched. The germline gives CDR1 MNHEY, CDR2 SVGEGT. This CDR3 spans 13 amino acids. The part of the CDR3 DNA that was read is TGTGCCACCAACGACAGGGTAGGTCAGCCC. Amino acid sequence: CATNDRVGQP. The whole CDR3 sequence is CATNDRVGQPQHF.

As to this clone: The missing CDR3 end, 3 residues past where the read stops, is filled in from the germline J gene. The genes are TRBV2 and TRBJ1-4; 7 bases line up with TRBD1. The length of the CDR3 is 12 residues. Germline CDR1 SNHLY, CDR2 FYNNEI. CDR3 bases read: TGTGCCAGTGAAGGGGGCGTTTCACCA. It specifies CASEGGVSP. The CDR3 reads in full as CASEGGVSPLFF.

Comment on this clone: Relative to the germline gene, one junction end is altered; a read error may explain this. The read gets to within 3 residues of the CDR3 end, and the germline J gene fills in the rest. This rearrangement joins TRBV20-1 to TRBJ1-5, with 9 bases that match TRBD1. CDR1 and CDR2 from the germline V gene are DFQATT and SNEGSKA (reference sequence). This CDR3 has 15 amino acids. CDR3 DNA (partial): TGCAGTGCCAGAGAGACAGGGGGAAGCAATCAGCCC. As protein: CSARETGGSNQP. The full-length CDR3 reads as CSARETGGSNQPQHF.